The table lists the clone carrying this TCR beta chain with many counts. Its target is not known. This record comes from a study of naive and memory T cell subsets. General study findings and limits: Over 95% of naive TCR sequences appeared only once after error correction, unlike memory subsets. From naive to CM, EM and EMRA, diversity decreased and Gini increased.

Germline lookup yields CDR1 DFQATT and CDR2 SNEGSKA (reference sequence). J gave up 2 bases and V 6 bases, and 6 bases lay outside the gene matches. This CDR3 contains 14 residues. Two oligonucleotides, mixed equimolar, formed the beta constant-region primer covering TRBC1 and TRBC2. Nested alpha and beta constant-region primers with the SP2 primer drove four PCR rounds on ligated cDNA. The cDNA 3' end received a ligated single-stranded oligonucleotide carrying the SP2 primer and a 12-nucleotide UMI. TCRdb processed the UMI-ligation and nested PCR reads anew with MiXCR; each CDR3 protein has one entry. The table records 80,000 to 95,000 distinct CDR3 sequences, around 9% of them present only once.

J is TRBJ1-1 and V is TRBV20-1; 10 nucleotides agree with TRBD1. The receptor was derived from a human donor in good health. The sample was naive CD8+ T cells from blood. The CDR3 sequence is CSAIDRGQNTEAFF. As DNA, the CDR3 is TGCAGTGCCATAGACAGGGGGCAAAACACTGAAGCTTTCTTT.